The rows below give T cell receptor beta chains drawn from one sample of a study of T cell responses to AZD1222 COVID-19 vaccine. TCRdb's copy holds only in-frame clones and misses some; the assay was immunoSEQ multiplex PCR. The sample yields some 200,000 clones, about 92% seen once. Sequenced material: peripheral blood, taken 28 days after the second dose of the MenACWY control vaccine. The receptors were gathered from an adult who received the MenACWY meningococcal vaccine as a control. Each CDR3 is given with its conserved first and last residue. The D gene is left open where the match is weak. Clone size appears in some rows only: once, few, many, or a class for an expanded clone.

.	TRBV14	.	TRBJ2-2	CASSRNTGELFF	TGTGCCAGCAGCCGAAACACCGGGGAGCTGTTTTTT
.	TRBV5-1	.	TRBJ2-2	CASSRERETGELFF	TGCGCCAGCAGCCGCGAGCGTGAGACCGGGGAGCTGTTTTTT
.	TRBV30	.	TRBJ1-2	CAWPDRRGGYTF	TGTGCCTGGCCGGACCGCCGCGGGGGCTACACCTTC
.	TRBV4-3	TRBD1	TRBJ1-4	CASSQATGRGEKLFF	TGCGCCAGCAGCCAAGCGACAGGGCGAGGTGAAAAACTGTTTTTT
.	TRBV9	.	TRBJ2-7	CASSVDVSYEQYF	TGTGCCAGCAGCGTAGACGTCTCCTACGAGCAGTACTTC
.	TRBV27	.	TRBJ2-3	CASRGRGQMGADTQYF	TGTGCCTCTCGGGGGAGGGGACAAATGGGAGCAGATACGCAGTATTTT
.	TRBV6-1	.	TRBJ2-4	CASSEAWGHYF	TGTGCCAGCAGTGAAGCGTGGGGTCACTACTTC
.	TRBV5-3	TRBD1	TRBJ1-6	CAASTGGYYNSPLHF	TGTGCCGCATCGACAGGGGGCTACTATAATTCACCCCTCCACTTT
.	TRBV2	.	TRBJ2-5	CASRRGWEETQYF	TGTGCCAGCAGGCGAGGGTGGGAAGAGACCCAGTACTTC
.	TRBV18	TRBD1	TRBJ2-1	CASSPQRTGGYEQFF	TGTGCCAGCTCACCACAGAGGACAGGGGGCTATGAGCAGTTCTTC
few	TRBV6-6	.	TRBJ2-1	CASSYEGPRSYNEQFF	TGTGCCAGCAGTTACGAGGGTCCCCGCTCCTACAATGAGCAGTTCTTC
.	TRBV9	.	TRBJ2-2	CASSIGLNTGELFF	TGTGCCAGCAGCATCGGACTTAACACCGGGGAGCTGTTTTTT
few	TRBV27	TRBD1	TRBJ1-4	CASSQNGQANEKLFF	TGTGCCAGCAGCCAAAATGGACAGGCTAATGAAAAACTGTTTTTT
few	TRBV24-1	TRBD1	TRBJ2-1	CATSEGQGYNEQFF	TGTGCCACCAGTGAGGGACAGGGCTACAATGAGCAGTTCTTC
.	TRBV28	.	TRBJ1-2	CASSLTGYGYTF	TGTGCCAGCAGTCTGACAGGCTATGGCTACACCTTC
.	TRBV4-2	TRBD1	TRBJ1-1	CASSQQLGQGETAFF	TGTGCCAGCAGCCAACAACTCGGACAGGGGGAGACAGCTTTCTTT
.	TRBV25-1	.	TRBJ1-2	CASSEGHLNGYTF	TGTGCCAGCAGTGAAGGACATCTGAATGGCTACACCTTC
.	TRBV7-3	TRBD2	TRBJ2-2	CASSLRLAGRGELFF	TGTGCCAGCAGCTTACGTCTAGCGGGGAGAGGGGAGCTGTTTTTT
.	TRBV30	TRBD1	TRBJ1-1	CAWGAPGGAFF	TGTGCCTGGGGCGCCCCAGGGGGGGCTTTCTTT
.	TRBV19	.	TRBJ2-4	CASSIVEGSGIQYF	TGTGCCAGTAGTATAGTTGAAGGGTCAGGCATTCAGTACTTC
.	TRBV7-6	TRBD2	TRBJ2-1	CASSLGGGDEQFF	TGTGCCAGCAGCTTAGGGGGAGGGGATGAGCAGTTCTTC
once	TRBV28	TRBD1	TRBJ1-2	CATKLQGANYGYTF	TGTGCCACCAAGTTACAGGGGGCTAACTATGGCTACACCTTC
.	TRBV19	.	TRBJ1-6	CASSIQDSGNSPLHF	TGTGCCAGTAGTATACAGGACAGTGGGAATTCACCCCTCCACTTT
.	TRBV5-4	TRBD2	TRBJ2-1	CASSLGLAGDNEQFF	TGTGCCAGCAGCTTGGGTCTAGCGGGAGACAATGAGCAGTTCTTC
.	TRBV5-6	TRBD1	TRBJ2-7	CASTPDRGLYEQYF	TGTGCCAGCACCCCGGACAGGGGGCTCTACGAGCAGTACTTC
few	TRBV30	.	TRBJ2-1	CAWSVRGYNEQFF	TGTGCCTGGAGTGTACGAGGGTACAATGAGCAGTTCTTC
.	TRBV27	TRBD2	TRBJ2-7	CASSFRLAGDYEQYF	TGTGCCAGCAGTTTCAGACTAGCGGGAGACTACGAGCAGTACTTC
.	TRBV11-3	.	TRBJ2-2	CASSYKRGTGELFF	TGTGCCAGCAGCTATAAGAGGGGCACCGGGGAGCTGTTTTTT
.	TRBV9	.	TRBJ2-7	CASSVDGRDPYEQYF	TGTGCCAGCAGCGTAGATGGCAGGGACCCCTACGAGCAGTACTTC
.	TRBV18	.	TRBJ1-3	CASSPGMGPSGNTIYF	TGTGCCAGCTCACCAGGGATGGGTCCCTCTGGAAACACCATATATTTT
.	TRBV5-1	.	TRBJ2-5	CASSSRDRPYGGRETQYF	TGCGCCAGCAGCTCCCGGGACCGACCCTATGGAGGGCGAGAGACCCAGTACTTC
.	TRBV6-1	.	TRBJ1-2	CASSGSTRGGENYGYTF	TGTGCCAGCAGTGGCTCCACCAGGGGAGGGGAGAACTATGGCTACACCTTC
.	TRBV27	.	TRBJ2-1	CASGEGGMDEQFF	TGTGCCAGCGGAGAGGGTGGGATGGATGAGCAGTTCTTC
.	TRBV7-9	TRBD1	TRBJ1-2	CASSLYGQGDFYGYTF	TGTGCCAGCAGCTTATACGGACAGGGTGACTTCTATGGCTACACCTTC
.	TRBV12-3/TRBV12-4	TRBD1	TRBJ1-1	CASSLDRGVEAFF	TGTGCCAGCAGTTTAGACAGGGGGGTTGAAGCTTTCTTT
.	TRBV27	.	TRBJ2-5	CASSSAPTGTQYF	TGTGCCAGCAGTTCGGCCCCCACTGGGACCCAGTACTTC
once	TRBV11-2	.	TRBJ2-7	CASSISYEQYF	TGTGCCAGCAGCATCTCCTACGAGCAGTACTTC
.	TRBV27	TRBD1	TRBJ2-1	CASSLFSGTGGNEQFF	TGTGCCAGCAGTTTATTTTCCGGGACAGGGGGCAATGAGCAGTTCTTC
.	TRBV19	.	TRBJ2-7	CASSRGYEQYF	TGTGCCAGTAGTAGGGGTTACGAGCAGTACTTC
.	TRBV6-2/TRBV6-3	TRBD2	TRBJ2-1	CASSYVSGASSYSEQFF	TGTGCCAGCAGTTACGTGAGCGGGGCCAGCTCCTACAGTGAGCAGTTCTTC
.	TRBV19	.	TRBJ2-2	CASSMRGRTGELFF	TGTGCCAGTAGTATGCGGGGTCGGACCGGGGAGCTGTTTTTT
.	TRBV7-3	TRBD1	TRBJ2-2	CASSPRGTGNTGELFF	TGTGCCAGCAGCCCAAGGGGGACAGGGAACACCGGGGAGCTGTTTTTT
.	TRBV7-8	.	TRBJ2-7	CASSVTNEQYF	TGTGCCAGCAGCGTAACAAACGAGCAGTACTTC
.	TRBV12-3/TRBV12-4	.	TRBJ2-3	CASSFWADTQYF	TGTGCCAGCAGTTTCTGGGCAGATACGCAGTATTTT
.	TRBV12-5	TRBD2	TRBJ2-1	CASGLSLAGVDEQFF	TGTGCTAGTGGTTTGTCATTAGCGGGAGTCGATGAGCAGTTCTTC
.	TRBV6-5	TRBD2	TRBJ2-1	CASNPGLALNEQFF	TGTGCCAGCAACCCGGGACTAGCCTTAAATGAGCAGTTCTTC
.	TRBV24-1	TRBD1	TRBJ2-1	CATSDFPGGATYNEQFF	TGTGCCACCAGTGATTTTCCAGGGGGAGCGACCTACAATGAGCAGTTCTTC
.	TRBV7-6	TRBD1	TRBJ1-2	CASSSDRVRGYTF	TGTGCCAGCAGCTCGGACAGGGTGCGAGGCTACACCTTC